This passage covers 25 T cell receptor beta chains from one sample sequenced in a study. One entry per CDR3 protein, called by TCRdb with MiXCR from the 5' RACE reads. The table includes 7,300 or so distinct CDR3 sequences, around 37% detected once. The sequenced material came from memory CD4+ T cells sorted from blood. Regarding subset: memory CD4+ T cells, CD4+CD45RO+CD25-. All receptors come from a female donor with breast cancer.

This clonotype was picked up a small number of times. The CDR3 reads CASGRLLSFNNEQFF. The CDR3 coding sequence is TGTGCCAGCGGACGACTCCTCTCCTTTAACAATGAGCAGTTCTTC. The V and J genes are TRBV2 and TRBJ2-1, with D unresolved. The germline V and J ends were trimmed by 8 bases and 5 bases, with 19 bases remaining between them. CDR1 and CDR2 (germline): SNHLY, FYNNEI. The CDR3 has 15 residues.

J is TRBJ1-1 and V is TRBV9, with 8 bases lining up with TRBD1. CDR1 is SGDLS and CDR2 is YYNGEE in the germline V gene. Trimming removed 2 bases from V and 4 bases from J; junction bases left unmatched: 1. CDR3 length: 13 residues. CDR3 in DNA: TGTGCCAGCAGCGTGACAGGGGTCACTGAAGCTTTCTTT. It encodes CASSVTGVTEAFF.

This chain connects TRBV7-9 to TRBJ1-4; 9 bases fit TRBD1. The V gene's germline CDR1 is SEHNR and CDR2 FQNEAQ (reference sequence). Unmatched junction bases numbered 9, after V lost 5 bases and J lost 5 bases. This CDR3 is 16 amino acids long. CDR3 region: CASSTIGTGFNEKLFF. The CDR3 coding sequence is TGTGCCAGCAGCACAATTGGGACAGGGTTCAATGAAAAACTGTTTTTT.

The chain joins TRBV7-2 to TRBJ1-2; D is perhaps TRBD1 (5 bases). The CDR3 runs 13 residues. Trimming removed 2 bases at V and 6 bases at J, with 10 bases between. Germline CDR1 SGHTA, CDR2 FQGNSA. CDR3 coding DNA: TGTGCCAGCAGCTTACGGGGGGTAGATGGCTACACCTTC. Its translation is CASSLRGVDGYTF.

A word on this clonotype: The junction does not match germline at one end; this may be a read error. This sequence joins TRBV5-5 and TRBJ2-1; 12 nucleotides line up with TRBD2. The CDR3 has 15 amino acids. The germline V gene has CDR1 SGHKS and CDR2 YYEKEE (reference sequence). CDR3 DNA: TGTGCCAGCAGCCGGACTAGCGGGATTTACAGTGAGCAGTTCTTC. Encoded protein: CASSRTSGIYSEQFF. The full variable domain, with the rest looked up from reference TRBV5-5 and TRBJ2-1, is DAGVTQSPTHLIKTRGQQVTLRCSPISGHKSVSWYQQVLGQGPQFIFQYYEKEERGRGNFPDRFSARQFPNYSSELNVNALLLGDSALYLCASSRTSGIYSEQFFGPGTRLTVL.

In this sample, this clonotype turned up a few times. V and J are TRBV29-1 and TRBJ2-3; D is unresolved. The CDR3 runs to 8 residues. V was shortened by 3 bases and J by 10 bases, with 2 bases between the two germline ends. Germline V CDR1 and CDR2: SQVTM, ANQGSEA. CDR3 sequence: CSVDAQYF. The CDR3 DNA follows: TGCAGCGTTGACGCGCAGTATTTT.

The J gene is TRBJ2-2, the V gene TRBV5-1; D uncertain. The CDR3 runs 13 residues. The germline gives CDR1 SGHRS, CDR2 YFSETQ. Trimming left V 1 base short and J 14 bases short, with 15 bases between. The CDR3 nucleotides are TGCGCCAGCAGCTTGTCGTTGGCAGCAGACCTGTTTTTT. It yields the protein CASSLSLAADLFF.

This clonotype was picked up a small number of times. This chain uses TRBV7-2 with TRBJ2-7, with 10 positions matching TRBD2. This CDR3 region has 15 residues. The germline CDR1 and CDR2 sequences are SGHTA and FQGNSA. Germline trimming cut 5 bases from V and 3 bases from J; bases unmatched to any gene: 7. The CDR3 here is CASSPASGRGYEQYF. CDR3 DNA sequence: TGTGCCAGCAGCCCAGCTAGCGGGAGAGGCTACGAGCAGTACTTC.

In this sample, this clonotype turned up a few times. The chain is built from TRBV7-9 and TRBJ1-4; 7 nucleotides line up with TRBD1. The CDR3 loop spans 14 amino acids. Germline V lookup: CDR1 SEHNR, CDR2 FQNEAQ (reference sequence). J lost 4 bases, V lost 5 bases, and 4 bases had no gene match. The CDR3 spells CASSRGTVNEKLFF. In nucleotides, the CDR3 is TGTGCCAGCAGCCGCGGGACAGTTAATGAAAAACTGTTTTTT.

To note about this clonotype: At one end the junction does not follow the germline gene, possibly because of a read error. V gene TRBV6-2 or TRBV6-3 combines with J gene TRBJ2-1, with D possibly being TRBD1 (5 bases). The CDR3 has 12 amino acids. Germline V gene data show CDR1 as MNHEY and CDR2 as SVGEGT. The CDR3 sequence: CASRTLGVELFF. The CDR3 DNA is TGTGCCAGCAGGACTCTAGGGGTTGAGCTGTTCTTC.

This chain joins TRBV5-5 and TRBJ1-1; a weak D match, TRBD1 (6 bases). The CDR3 spans 15 residues. Germline lookup yields CDR1 SGHKS and CDR2 YYEKEE (reference sequence). Trimming shortened V by 0 bases and J by 5 bases, and 14 bases separated the two germline ends. CDR3 in DNA: TGTGCCAGCAGCTTGGAACAGGGCTCGAGGACTGAAGCTTTCTTT. Protein product: CASSLEQGSRTEAFF. Full variable domain (remainder filled in from reference TRBV5-5 and TRBJ1-1): DAGVTQSPTHLIKTRGQQVTLRCSPISGHKSVSWYQQVLGQGPQFIFQYYEKEERGRGNFPDRFSARQFPNYSSELNVNALLLGDSALYLCASSLEQGSRTEAFFGQGTRLTVV.

CDR3 in DNA: TGTGCCAGCAGCCTGGGCGGGAGGGAGACCCAGTACTTC. It translates to CASSLGGRETQYF. The rearrangement links TRBV5-6 to TRBJ2-5; TRBD2 matches at 8 bases. The trim removed 4 bases at V and 5 bases at J, leaving 4 bases unmatched. The CDR3 length is 13 residues. Germline loops: CDR1 SGHDT, CDR2 YYEEEE.

The V call is TRBV6-1, the J call TRBJ1-2; D is ambiguous. The CDR3 runs to 15 residues. Germline CDR1 MNHNS, CDR2 SASEGT. The germline V and J ends were trimmed by 7 bases and 0 bases, with 15 bases remaining between them. CDR3 protein: CASNLGPGANYGYTF. CDR3 DNA: TGTGCCAGCAACCTAGGGCCCGGGGCTAACTATGGCTACACCTTC.

The rearrangement uses TRBV6-2 or TRBV6-3 and TRBJ1-5; D ambiguous. V lost 6 bases to trimming and J lost 7 bases, with 13 bases between them. This CDR3 region has 13 residues. Per germline, CDR1 MNHEY and CDR2 SVGEGT. The DNA for the CDR3 is TGTGCCAGCAGCCCCCGCAAATGGCAGCCCCAGCATTTT. Its translation is CASSPRKWQPQHF.

This clonotype was detected only a few times. This chain links TRBV18 with TRBJ1-5; D is unresolved. The V gene's germline CDR1 is KGHSH and CDR2 LQKENI. This CDR3 region has 14 residues. V lost 2 bases and J 4 bases, leaving 9 bases between the germline ends. The CDR3 DNA is TGTGCCAGCTCACCAAGTAATGGGAATCAGCCCCAGCATTTT. It codes for CASSPSNGNQPQHF.

The chain combines TRBV15 with TRBJ1-5; 10 bases line up with TRBD1. This CDR3 has 17 residues. The ends lost 0 bases at V and 5 bases at J; junction bases unmatched: 7. The germline CDR1 and CDR2 sequences are LNHNV and YYDKDF (reference sequence). The CDR3 bases are TGTGCCACCAGCAGAGATCCCCCCGGACAGGGGGATCAGCCCCAGCATTTT. Encoded protein: CATSRDPPGQGDQPQHF.

In the case of this clonotype: A read error is likely, as this CDR3 ends without the conserved phenylalanine or tryptophan. The V gene is TRBV29-1, the J gene TRBJ2-5; no reliable D call. V was cut by 6 bases and J by 5 bases, with 13 bases left in between. The CDR3 totals 12 residues. CDR1 and CDR2 from the germline V gene are SQVTM and ANQGSEA. The CDR3 coding sequence is TGCAGCGTCCCCACAAGATGGGAGACCCAGTACCTC. It translates to CSVPTRWETQYL.

This clonotype was picked up a small number of times. This chain uses TRBV24-1 with TRBJ2-5; TRBD2 might be the D (5 bases). V was trimmed by 0 bases and J by 5 bases, leaving 9 bases between them. Germline V gene lookup returns CDR1 KGHDR and CDR2 SFDVKD. The CDR3 contains 14 residues. The CDR3 sequence: CATSDLSGSETQYF. In DNA, the CDR3 is TGTGCCACCAGTGATTTGTCGGGGAGTGAGACCCAGTACTTC.

This chain uses TRBV7-2 with TRBJ1-1; D is ambiguous. Per germline, CDR1 SGHTA and CDR2 FQGNSA. V shed 1 base and J shed 3 bases, with 9 bases lying between them. The CDR3 covers 14 residues. The CDR3 spells CASSLVGTHTEAFF. CDR3 DNA: TGTGCCAGCAGCTTAGTTGGTACACACACTGAAGCTTTCTTT.

The chain couples TRBV7-9 to TRBJ1-1; D is unresolved. This CDR3 spans 15 amino acids. In germline, CDR1 is SEHNR, CDR2 FQNEAQ (reference sequence). The germline V and J ends were trimmed by 4 bases and 3 bases, with 15 bases remaining between them. The CDR3 loop reads CASSYDTTRDTEAFF. As DNA, the CDR3 is TGTGCCAGCAGCTACGACACCACGAGGGACACTGAAGCTTTCTTT.

This clonotype is medium-sized by share. The V gene is TRBV18, the J gene TRBJ1-2; 7 nucleotides line up with TRBD1. Trimming took 3 bases from V and 5 from J; bases not matched to a gene: 0. The germline gives CDR1 KGHSH, CDR2 LQKENI. The CDR3 sequence is 12 residues long. The CDR3 reads CASSPGQYGYTF. Here the CDR3 DNA reads TGTGCCAGCTCACCGGGACAGTATGGCTACACCTTC.

DNA of the CDR3: TGTGCCAGCAGTACCCGACAGAGTGAAAAACTGTTTTTT. This translates into CASSTRQSEKLFF. This chain connects TRBV28 to TRBJ1-4; tentative D call: TRBD1 (5 bases). The germline V and J ends were trimmed by 5 bases and 7 bases, with 11 bases remaining between them. CDR1 and CDR2 (germline): MDHEN, SYDVKM. The CDR3 is 13 residues long.

There are a few counts of this clonotype. The chain combines TRBV6-5 with TRBJ2-7, with 15 bases aligning to TRBD2. CDR3 length: 16 residues. CDR1 is MNHEY, CDR2 SVGAGI, per germline. Trimming removed 5 bases from V and 4 bases from J; junction bases left unmatched: 6. This CDR3 is CASSRGLAGGRYEQYF. In nucleotides, the CDR3 is TGTGCCAGCAGTAGAGGACTAGCGGGAGGGCGGTACGAGCAGTACTTC.

This clonotype has only a few counts. This chain connects TRBV10-3 to TRBJ1-2; 8 bases fit TRBD1. Germline loops: CDR1 ENHRY, CDR2 SYGVKD. CDR3 length: 13 amino acids. After removal of 5 bases from V and 5 bases from J, the junction contained 4 bases not matched to a gene. CDR3 nucleotides: TGTGCCATCAGTCCGGGGACAGGTTATGGCTACACCTTC. Its protein is CAISPGTGYGYTF.

The chain is built from TRBV6-5 and TRBJ2-1; 12 bases match TRBD2. Germline CDR1 is MNHEY and CDR2 is SVGAGI. There are 16 residues in the CDR3. The V and J ends lost 5 bases and 1 base, in that order; junction bases with no gene match: 3. The CDR3 loop is CASSTTSGRSYNEQFF. The CDR3 nucleotides are TGTGCCAGCAGTACTACTAGCGGGAGGTCCTACAATGAGCAGTTCTTC.